The source of this T cell receptor (beta chain) is a study of blood T cell repertoires in COVID-19. Turning to the study itself: From T cells, B-cell-depleted T cells, or PBMCs came the material, which was cDNA or gDNA.

This CDR3 has 15 residues. After removal of 3 bases from V and 0 bases from J, the junction contained 2 bases not matched to a gene. Looked up from germline, CDR1 is KGHSH and CDR2 is LQKENI. Methods used by the authors: Amplification with reference gene primers provided the estimates of nucleated cell counts. Assay used: immunoSEQ multiplex PCR; TCRdb lists only in-frame clones, some missing. The V and J calls and clone size come from that table; D and trimming were worked out from the DNA. The table shows over 75,000 clones, with around 80% occurring only once. The sequence derives from an older man with acute or convalescent COVID-19. Sequenced material: peripheral blood. V and J are TRBV18 and TRBJ1-3; 7 positions match TRBD1. CDR3 in DNA: TGTGCCAGCTCACCGGACAGGAGCTCTGGAAACACCATATATTTT. Translated: CASSPDRSSGNTIYF.